A single sample is the source of the 5 T cell receptor beta chains below, sequenced in a study of T cell responses to AZD1222 COVID-19 vaccine (dated by TCRdb to the early 2020s). The method behind the library was the immunoSEQ multiplex PCR assay. In TCRdb, the immuneACCESS table is reduced to in-frame sequences with V and J assigned. These tables do not hold every clone; where another copy was compared, an unresolved V gene accounts for under half, and the others remain unexplained. The sample profile shows 150,000 to 200,000 clones; 85% to 95% of them were found once. The ten biggest clones cover 1.6% of the sample. Sample time point, as interpreted from the label and publication: about 28 days (+/-7) after the second vaccine dose. The sample in question was peripheral blood, obtained 28 days after the second AZD1222 dose. Receptors were obtained from an adult who received the AZD1222 COVID-19 vaccine.

The V and J genes are TRBV18 and TRBJ2-2; D remains unclear. The V gene's germline CDR1 is KGHSH and CDR2 LQKENI. The CDR3 has 15 residues. The V and J ends lost 4 bases and 0 bases respectively, with 9 bases between them. CDR3 protein: CASSLGPSNTGELFF. CDR3 bases: TGTGCCAGCTCACTAGGACCGTCGAACACCGGGGAGCTGTTTTTT.

The chain has TRBV27 and TRBJ2-7; a possible D gene is TRBD1 (6 bases). Germline CDR1 is MNHEY and CDR2 is SMNVEV (reference sequence). Trimming cost V 5 bases and J 2 bases, with 7 bases left between them. The CDR3 covers 12 residues. CDR3 sequence (DNA): TGTGCCAGCAGTGCAGGGGCCTACGAGCAGTACTTC. It is translated as CASSAGAYEQYF.

This clone has only one observation. The V and J genes are TRBV6-5 and TRBJ2-1; TRBD2 matches at 7 bases. Germline CDR1 reads MNHEY; CDR2 reads SVGAGI. The CDR3 consists of 12 residues. V dropped 11 bases and J dropped 7; count of bases not matched to a gene: 8. The DNA for the CDR3 is TGTGCCGCCCGCGGGAGCTCAAATGAGCAGTTCTTC. It translates to CAARGSSNEQFF.

J is TRBJ1-1 and V is TRBV29-1, with unresolved D. The CDR3 has 11 residues. The ends were cut back, 4 bases at V and 1 base at J, with 4 bases in the middle. Germline assignment: CDR1 SQVTM and CDR2 ANQGSEA. CDR3 bases: TGCAGCGTTGGACAGAACACTGAAGCTTTCTTT. This translates into CSVGQNTEAFF.

The J gene is TRBJ2-7, the V gene TRBV3-1 (or the pseudogene TRBV3-2); 9 nucleotides match TRBD2. The germline CDR1 and CDR2 sequences are LGHDT and YNNKEL (reference sequence). The V segment lost 0 bases and the J segment 0 bases; nucleotides outside the gene matches: 3. The CDR3 runs 16 residues. The CDR3 region is CASSQDNSGSSYEQYF. The CDR3 bases are TGTGCCAGCAGCCAAGATAATAGCGGGAGCTCCTACGAGCAGTACTTC.